Reported below is one T cell receptor beta chain. The sample belongs to a study of T cell changes during pregnancy in multiple sclerosis. There are 15 residues in the CDR3. V was pared by 5 bases and J by 1 base, with 7 bases of the junction left unmatched. In germline, CDR1 is PRHDT, CDR2 FYEKMQ (reference sequence). The assay was immunoSEQ multiplex PCR, and TCRdb's table has in-frame clones only and misses some. This table holds 44,000 or so clones, 88% found once. This TCR derives from a female donor in good health, enrolled as a control in a pregnancy study. The rearrangement joins TRBV13 to TRBJ2-5, with 7 bases aligning to TRBD2. The sample here was CD8+ T cells from peripheral blood mononuclear cells, taken after pregnancy. The CDR3 sequence: CASSPDGTTQETQYF. The CDR3 DNA follows: TGTGCCAGCAGCCCCGACGGGACTACCCAAGAGACCCAGTACTTC.